A selection of T cell receptor beta chains follows, all from one sample in a study of T cells in Graves' hyperthyroidism and ophthalmopathy. TCRdb itself ran the multiplex PCR reads through MiXCR, one entry per CDR3 protein. Of 500,000 to 550,000 distinct CDR3 sequences detected, around 20% appear once; the ten largest clones hold more than 20%. Sequenced sample: blood. The source is a man younger than 30 with Graves' hyperthyroidism. Each CDR3 is given without its conserved first and last residue.

j_gene | v_gene | CDR3aa
TRBJ2-7 | TRBV5-6 | ASSPGYEGSSYEQY
TRBJ1-5 | TRBV20-1 | SARRGVGGQPQH
TRBJ2-4 | TRBV6-5 | ASSYSPGAKNIQY
TRBJ2-5 | TRBV2 | ASSDWLAAQETQY
TRBJ2-2 | TRBV6-5 | ASSYDGTGELF
TRBJ2-7 | TRBV4-1 | ASSQDPRANWYEQY
TRBJ1-2 | TRBV5-5 | ASSTGPGGSNYGYT
TRBJ1-2 | TRBV5-6 | ASSLWNSWINANYGYT
TRBJ1-2 | TRBV28 | ASSRLYGYT
TRBJ1-5 | TRBV28 | ASSLSENQPQH
TRBJ1-2 | TRBV5-1 | ASSFEQGGNYGYT
TRBJ1-5 | TRBV6-1 | ASSEDPAGVAQPQH
TRBJ2-7 | TRBV20-1 | SAPGRRGAGYSYEQY
TRBJ1-1 | TRBV11-2 | ASSGQGMAAEAF
TRBJ1-5 | TRBV6-4 | ASDDYRVLKRGQPQH
TRBJ2-2 | TRBV6-1 | ASNPRGGRGLTGELF
TRBJ2-2 | TRBV12-5 | ASGFDSQGTGELF
TRBJ1-5 | TRBV28 | ASSTTGEGVQPQH
TRBJ1-2 | TRBV29-1 | SVELAGAGYT
TRBJ1-1 | TRBV19 | ASSSLAATNTEAF
TRBJ2-7 | TRBV20-1 | SVGQDSFWDSYEQY
TRBJ2-5 | TRBV6-5 | ASSRGGGTQETQY
TRBJ2-7 | TRBV7-9 | ASLAESELEQY
TRBJ1-2 | TRBV6-5 | ASEPLGANYGYT
TRBJ2-5 | TRBV12-3/TRBV12-4 | ASSLGVGGETQY
TRBJ1-3 | TRBV28 | ASKPRPSGNTIY
TRBJ1-2 | TRBV12-3/TRBV12-4 | ASSIFGGTYGYT
TRBJ1-1 | TRBV6-2/TRBV6-3 | ASRQGVMNTEAF
TRBJ1-3 | TRBV6-1 | ASSEVISGNTIY
TRBJ2-7 | TRBV19 | ASSWPPGQGSYEQY
TRBJ1-1 | TRBV7-9 | ASSPLSGRGNTEAF
TRBJ1-2 | TRBV5-1 | ASTRDSNYGYT
TRBJ1-5 | TRBV4-1 | ASGRDNDQPQH